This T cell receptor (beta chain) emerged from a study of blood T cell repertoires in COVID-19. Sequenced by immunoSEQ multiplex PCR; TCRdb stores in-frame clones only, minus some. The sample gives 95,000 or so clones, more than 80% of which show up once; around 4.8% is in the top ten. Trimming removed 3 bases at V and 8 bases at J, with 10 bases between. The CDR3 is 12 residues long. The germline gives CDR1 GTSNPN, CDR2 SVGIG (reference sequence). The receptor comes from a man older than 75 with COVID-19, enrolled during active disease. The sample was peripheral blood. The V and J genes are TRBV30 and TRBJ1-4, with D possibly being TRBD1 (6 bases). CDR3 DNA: TGTGCCTGGAGCGAGAGGGGGGAAAAACTGTTTTTT. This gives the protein CAWSERGEKLFF.